The 14 T cell receptor beta chains in this list originate from one sample, sequenced in a study of control samples from healthy donors and cancer patients. The method was immunoSEQ multiplex PCR; TCRdb's version includes in-frame clones alone and lacks a portion of them. The sample has approximately 160,000 clones; 92% are singletons. Sequences were obtained from blood. The receptor set was obtained from a woman younger than 45 in good health.

V and J are TRBV6-2 or TRBV6-3 and TRBJ2-7, with 11 bases fitting TRBD2. This CDR3 comprises 14 residues. Trimming took 5 bases from V and 5 from J; bases not matched to a gene: 5. CDR1 and CDR2 from the germline V gene are MNHEY and SVGEGT. CDR3 nucleotides: TGTGCCAGCAGTACACTAGCGGGAGTAAACGAGCAGTACTTC. It is translated as CASSTLAGVNEQYF.

This rearrangement joins TRBV4-1 to TRBJ1-1; D is unresolved. The CDR3 length is 12 residues. Germline V gene data show CDR1 as MGHRA and CDR2 as YSYEKL. V gave up 4 bases and J gave up 1 base, with 4 bases separating them. The CDR3 region is CASSLTNTEAFF. The CDR3 bases are TGCGCCAGCAGCCTCACGAACACTGAAGCTTTCTTT.

The chain links TRBV7-9 to TRBJ2-3; 8 positions agree with TRBD1. CDR1 SEHNR and CDR2 FQNEAQ come from the germline V gene (reference sequence). Trimming cost V 5 bases and J 6 bases; bases outside gene matches: 16. CDR3 length equals 17 residues. The CDR3 nucleotides read TGTGCCAGCAGCACCTCGAGGGGACAGGTGTCATCCGATACGCAGTATTTT. It specifies CASSTSRGQVSSDTQYF. Full variable domain (missing parts from reference TRBV7-9 and TRBJ2-3): DTGVSQNPRHKITKRGQNVTFRCDPISEHNRLYWYRQTLGQGPEFLTYFQNEAQLEKSRLLSDRFSAERPKGSFSTLEIQRTEQGDSAMYLCASSTSRGQVSSDTQYFGPGTRLTVL.

V gene TRBV14 combines with J gene TRBJ2-5, with no clear D. This CDR3 is 19 amino acids long. V shed 2 bases and J shed 2 bases, with 24 bases lying between them. Germline V gives CDR1 SGHDN, CDR2 FVKESK. The CDR3 bases are TGTGCCAGCAGCCAACCACCGGGCGAGTGGACCCGTGGGCAAGAGACCCAGTACTTC. Translated: CASSQPPGEWTRGQETQYF.

V is TRBV11-3 and J is TRBJ2-3, with D perhaps TRBD2 (7 bases). Germline lookup yields CDR1 SGHNT and CDR2 YENEEA. V was clipped by 3 bases and J by 4 bases, with 17 bases between them. CDR3 length: 16 residues. DNA of the CDR3: TGTGCCAGCAGCTTGGGGGGGGCAGGTTTGGCAGATACGCAGTATTTT. It specifies CASSLGGAGLADTQYF.

The chain joins TRBV7-9 to TRBJ2-3; D call uncertain. CDR1 is SEHNR, CDR2 FQNEAQ, per germline (reference sequence). This CDR3 contains 12 residues. Between the trimmed V and J ends, which lost 5 bases and 5 bases, there was a span of 8 bases. The CDR3 protein is CASSLQRDTQYF. CDR3 bases: TGTGCCAGCAGCCTACAACGAGATACGCAGTATTTT.

The CDR3 coding sequence is TGTGCCAGCAGTAGGGACAGGAATGAAAAACTGTTTTTT. Its protein product is CASSRDRNEKLFF. V gene TRBV2 combines with J gene TRBJ1-4; 8 nucleotides line up with TRBD1. The CDR3 sequence is 13 residues long. V was pared by 5 bases and J by 5 bases, with 1 base of the junction left unmatched. Germline V lookup: CDR1 SNHLY, CDR2 FYNNEI.

The V gene is TRBV20-1, the J gene TRBJ2-1; a possible D gene is TRBD1 (7 bases). This CDR3 has 11 amino acids. Germline values: CDR1 DFQATT, CDR2 SNEGSKA (reference sequence). CDR3 sequence (DNA): TGCGGAGGGGGCTCGCCCAATGAGCAGTTCTTC. Translated, it gives CGGGSPNEQFF.

This rearrangement joins TRBV5-1 to TRBJ1-5, with 9 bases that match TRBD1. The V gene's germline CDR1 is SGHRS and CDR2 YFSETQ. This CDR3 is built from 16 residues. V trimming: 4 bases; J trimming: 4 bases; junction bases outside the gene matches: 9. CDR3 nucleotide sequence: TGCGCCAGCAGCCCGGGGACAGGGAAAGCTAATCAGCCCCAGCATTTT. Translating it yields CASSPGTGKANQPQHF.

This chain uses TRBV30 with TRBJ2-7, with D possibly TRBD1 on 5 matching bases. This CDR3 comprises 13 residues. Germline V gene sequence: CDR1 GTSNPN, CDR2 SVGIG (reference sequence). V lost 4 bases, J lost 5 bases, and 15 bases lay in between. For the CDR3, the DNA is TGTGCCTGGACCCGCGCAGGGTACAACGAGCAGTACTTC. Amino acids: CAWTRAGYNEQYF.

The V gene is TRBV6-1, the J gene TRBJ1-3, with D possibly TRBD1 on 5 matching bases. Germline assignment: CDR1 MNHNS and CDR2 SASEGT. This CDR3 region has 16 residues. Trimming removed 1 base from V and 2 bases from J, with 12 bases in between. CDR3 sequence reads: CASSEGQGGAGNTIYF. The CDR3 DNA is TGTGCCAGCAGTGAAGGCCAAGGAGGGGCTGGAAACACCATATATTTT.

Comment on this clone: This specimen includes other DNA sequences encoding the same CDR3. This chain uses TRBV10-3 with TRBJ1-1; D is perhaps TRBD1 (6 bases). V was cut by 6 bases and J by 4 bases, with 18 bases left in between. The CDR3 runs 15 residues. Germline-derived CDR1 and CDR2 are ENHRY and SYGVKD. The CDR3 nucleotides read TGTGCCATCAGCGGGGGGCAGGCCCCGGGCACTGAAGCTTTCTTT. This codes for CAISGGQAPGTEAFF.

This clone was counted between two and nine times. CDR3 DNA sequence: TGTGCCAGCAGTTACCCCCGGAACGGGGGCAATCAGCCCCAGCATTTT. Protein product: CASSYPRNGGNQPQHF. The V call is TRBV6-2 or TRBV6-3, the J call TRBJ1-5; no clear D gene. This CDR3 spans 16 amino acids. Germline V gene lookup returns CDR1 MNHEY and CDR2 SVGEGT. Deletions cut 2 bases from V and 2 bases from J, with 13 bases between.

V gene TRBV28 combines with J gene TRBJ1-1, with a tentative D call TRBD1 (5 bases). Germline CDR1 is MDHEN and CDR2 is SYDVKM. Trimming shortened V by 3 bases and J by 3 bases, and 11 bases separated the two germline ends. The length of the CDR3 is 14 residues. The CDR3 loop reads CASSFVGGDTEAFF. The CDR3 DNA is TGTGCCAGCAGTTTTGTGGGGGGGGACACTGAAGCTTTCTTT. Using reference TRBV28 and TRBJ1-1 for the parts outside the CDR3, the full variable domain is DVKVTQSSRYLVKRTGEKVFLECVQDMDHENMFWYRQDPGLGLRLIYFSYDVKMKEKGDIPEGYSVSREKKERFSLILESASTNQTSMYLCASSFVGGDTEAFFGQGTRLTVV.